This T cell receptor (beta chain) was profiled in a study of spatial heterogeneity in lung cancer. Study overall: Alpha-chain sequences were consistently detected in smaller numbers than beta-chain sequences.

Germline V CDR1 and CDR2: LGHDT, YNNKEL (reference sequence). V lost 1 base and J lost 2; bases outside the gene matches: 2. This CDR3 has 16 amino acids. Time point in this sample: sample taken at primary tumor resection. Unsorted whole RNA from tumor, nontumor lung or frozen PBMC underwent sequencing. The donor population consisted of some 72 patients with untreated, early-stage non-small cell lung cancer. Unique molecular identifiers, one per molecule, were present on every TCR cDNA molecule. TCRdb reprocessed the 5' RACE reads with MiXCR, giving one entry per CDR3 protein. Found here are 49,000 or so distinct CDR3 sequences, 12% of them singletons; the top ten hold 42%. Study outcomes and limitations: Blood showed ubiquitous tumor TCRs more often at resection than at routine follow-up.

This clonotype was seen a handful of times. Its antigen is not known. The sequence was obtained from a female donor with early-stage non-small cell lung cancer. The material sequenced was PBMCs, taken at surgery. The V gene is TRBV3-1, the J gene TRBJ2-6; 7 bases map to TRBD2. The CDR3 region has the DNA TGTGCCAGCAGCCAAGGGGGAGGGGCTGGGGCCAACGTCCTGACTTTC. Its protein is CASSQGGGAGANVLTF.